This record concerns one TCR beta chain sequence. The antigen is undetermined. Measured with immunoSEQ multiplex PCR; TCRdb has only the in-frame clones, and not every one. The table includes some 120,000 clones, roughly 87% detected once. These data originate in a study of T cell responses to AZD1222 COVID-19 vaccine. V lost 1 base to trimming and J lost 0 bases, with 9 bases between them. The CDR3 is made up of 15 amino acids. CDR1 LGHNA and CDR2 YNFKEQ come from the germline V gene. Study-wide results and caveats: Donors skewed white British and female; clonal diversity was possibly underestimated. Every sample of the repertoires postdated the peak T cell response. Mapped onto spike, vaccine-associated CD4 TCRs spanned it and were dominant at 160-218 and 743-854.

The sequence was obtained from an adult in good health. The chain uses TRBV4-2 and TRBJ1-1; D remains ambiguous. The source material was peripheral blood, sampled on day 0 of AZD1222 vaccination. In DNA form, the CDR3 reads TGTGCCAGCAGCCAAGTTCCTAATATGAACACTGAAGCTTTCTTT. It encodes CASSQVPNMNTEAFF.